The clone carrying this T cell receptor (beta chain) was seen only once. This entry is derived from a study of control samples from healthy donors and cancer patients. Losses at the gene ends were 9 bases for V and 5 bases for J; bases not matched to a gene: 15. CDR1 is MNHEY and CDR2 is SMNVEV in the germline V gene (reference sequence). This CDR3 region has 15 residues. TCRdb's table, derived via immunoSEQ multiplex PCR, lists solely in-frame clones and lacks some. The table has 150,000 or so clones, 88% seen once. The origin of this receptor is a woman in her twenties or thirties in good health. Sequencing used blood. V and J are TRBV27 and TRBJ2-5, with 7 bases fitting TRBD2. The CDR3, as DNA: TGTGCCAGTAGCAAACAGACGGGGGGATCGGAGACCCAGTACTTC. It yields the protein CASSKQTGGSETQYF.